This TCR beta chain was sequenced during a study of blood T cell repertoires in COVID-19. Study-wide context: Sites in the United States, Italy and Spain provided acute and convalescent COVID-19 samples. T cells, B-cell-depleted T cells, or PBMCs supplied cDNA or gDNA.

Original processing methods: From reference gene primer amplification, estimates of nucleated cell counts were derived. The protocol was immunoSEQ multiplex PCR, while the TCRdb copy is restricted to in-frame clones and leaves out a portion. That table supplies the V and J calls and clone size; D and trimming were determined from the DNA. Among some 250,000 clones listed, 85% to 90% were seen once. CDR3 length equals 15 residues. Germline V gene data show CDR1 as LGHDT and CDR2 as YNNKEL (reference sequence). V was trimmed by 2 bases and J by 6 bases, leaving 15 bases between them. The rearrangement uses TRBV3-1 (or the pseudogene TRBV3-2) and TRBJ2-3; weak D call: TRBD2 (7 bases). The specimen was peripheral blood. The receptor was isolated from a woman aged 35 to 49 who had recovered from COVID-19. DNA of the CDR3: TGTGCCAGCAGCCAACCTAGCGGAGGGGGGGATACGCAGTATTTT. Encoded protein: CASSQPSGGGDTQYF.